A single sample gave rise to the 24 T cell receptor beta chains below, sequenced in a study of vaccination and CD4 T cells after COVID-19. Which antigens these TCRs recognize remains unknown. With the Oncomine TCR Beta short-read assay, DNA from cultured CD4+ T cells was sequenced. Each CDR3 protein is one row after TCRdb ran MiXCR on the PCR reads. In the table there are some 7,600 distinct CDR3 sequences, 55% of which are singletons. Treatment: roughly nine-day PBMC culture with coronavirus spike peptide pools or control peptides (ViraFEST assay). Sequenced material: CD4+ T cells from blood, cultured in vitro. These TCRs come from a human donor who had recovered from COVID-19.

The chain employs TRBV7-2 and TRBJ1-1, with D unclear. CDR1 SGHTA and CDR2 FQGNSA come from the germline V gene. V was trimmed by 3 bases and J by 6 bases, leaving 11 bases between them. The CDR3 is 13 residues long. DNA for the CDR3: TGTGCCAGCAGCTTCGTTGAAGGGTCTGAAGCTTTCTTT. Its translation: CASSFVEGSEAFF.

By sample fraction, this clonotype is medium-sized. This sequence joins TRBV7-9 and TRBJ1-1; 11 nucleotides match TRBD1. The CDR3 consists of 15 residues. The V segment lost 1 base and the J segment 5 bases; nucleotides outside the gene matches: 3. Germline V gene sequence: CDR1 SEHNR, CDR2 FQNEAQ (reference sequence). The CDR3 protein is CASSLGGTGGTEAFF. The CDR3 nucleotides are TGTGCCAGCAGCTTAGGGGGGACAGGGGGAACTGAAGCTTTCTTT.

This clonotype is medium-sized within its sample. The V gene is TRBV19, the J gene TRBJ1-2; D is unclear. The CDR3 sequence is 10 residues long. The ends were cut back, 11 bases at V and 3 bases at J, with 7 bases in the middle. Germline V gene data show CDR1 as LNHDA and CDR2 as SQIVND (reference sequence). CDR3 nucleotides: TGTGCCGTCAATTACTATGGCTACACCTTC. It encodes CAVNYYGYTF.

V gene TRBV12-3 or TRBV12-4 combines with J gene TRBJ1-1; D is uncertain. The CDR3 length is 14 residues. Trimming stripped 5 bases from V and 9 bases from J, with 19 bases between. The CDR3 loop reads CASSPHSQLGKAFF. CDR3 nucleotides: TGTGCCAGCAGTCCACATTCCCAACTCGGTAAAGCTTTCTTT.

The chain's CDR3 is CASSLKAGQKETQYF. The CDR3 DNA sequence: TGTGCCAGCAGCTTAAAGGCCGGACAGAAAGAGACCCAGTACTTC. V usage is TRBV7-9 and J usage is TRBJ2-5; tentatively, D is TRBD1 (6 bases). Trimming removed 2 bases at V and 3 bases at J, with 13 bases between. Per the germline V gene, CDR1 is SEHNR and CDR2 is FQNEAQ (reference sequence). The CDR3 consists of 15 residues.

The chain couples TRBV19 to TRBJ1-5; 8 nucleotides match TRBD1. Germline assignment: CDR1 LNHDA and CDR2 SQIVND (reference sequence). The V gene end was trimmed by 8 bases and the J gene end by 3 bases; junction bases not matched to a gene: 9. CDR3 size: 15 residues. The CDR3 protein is CASWARTGINQPQHF. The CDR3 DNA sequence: TGTGCCAGTTGGGCCCGGACAGGGATCAATCAGCCCCAGCATTTT. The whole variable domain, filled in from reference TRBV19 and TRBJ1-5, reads DGGITQSPKYLFRKEGQNVTLSCEQNLNHDAMYWYRQDPGQGLRLIYYSQIVNDFQKGDIAEGYSVSREKKESFPLTVTSAQKNPTAFYLCASWARTGINQPQHFGDGTRLSIL.

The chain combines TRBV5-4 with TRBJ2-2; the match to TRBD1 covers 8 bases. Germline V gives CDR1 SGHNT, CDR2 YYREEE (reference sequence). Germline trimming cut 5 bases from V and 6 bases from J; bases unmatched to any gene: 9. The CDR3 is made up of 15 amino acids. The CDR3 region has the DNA TGTGCCAGCAGTATTAGGGACAGGTCCGCCGGGGAGCTGTTTTTT. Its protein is CASSIRDRSAGELFF. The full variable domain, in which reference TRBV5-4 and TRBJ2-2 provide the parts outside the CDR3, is ETGVTQSPTHLIKTRGQQVTLRCSSQSGHNTVSWYQQALGQGPQFIFQYYREEENGRGNFPPRFSGLQFPNYSSELNVNALELDDSALYLCASSIRDRSAGELFFGEGSRLTVL.

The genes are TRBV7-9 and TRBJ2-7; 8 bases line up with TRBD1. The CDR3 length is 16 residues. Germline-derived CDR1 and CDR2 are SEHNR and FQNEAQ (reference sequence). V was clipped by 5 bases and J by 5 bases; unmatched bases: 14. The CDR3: CASSPPRRAGGNEQYF. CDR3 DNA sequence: TGTGCCAGCAGCCCCCCTCGTCGGGCAGGGGGCAACGAGCAGTACTTC.

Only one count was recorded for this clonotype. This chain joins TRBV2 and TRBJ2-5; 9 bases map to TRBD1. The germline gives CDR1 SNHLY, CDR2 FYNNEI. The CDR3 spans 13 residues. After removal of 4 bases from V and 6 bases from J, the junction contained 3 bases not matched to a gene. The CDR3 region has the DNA TGTGCCAGCAGTGGGGACAGGGTTAAGACCCAGTACTTC. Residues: CASSGDRVKTQYF.

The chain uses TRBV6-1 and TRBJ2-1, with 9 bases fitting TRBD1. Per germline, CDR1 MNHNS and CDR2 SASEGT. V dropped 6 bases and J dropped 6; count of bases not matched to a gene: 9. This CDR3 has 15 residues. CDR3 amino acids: CASRPGQGRSNEQFF. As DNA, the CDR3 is TGTGCCAGCAGGCCGGGACAGGGTCGGTCCAATGAGCAGTTCTTC.

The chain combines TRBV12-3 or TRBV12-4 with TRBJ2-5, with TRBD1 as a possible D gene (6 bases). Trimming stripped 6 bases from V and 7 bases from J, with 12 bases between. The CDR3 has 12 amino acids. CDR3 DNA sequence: TGTGCCAGCAGCGGGACACTCGGGACCCAGTACTTC. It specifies CASSGTLGTQYF.

CDR3 coding DNA: TGCAGTGCTAGAGATAAATCACCCCAAGAGACCCAGTACTTC. It specifies CSARDKSPQETQYF. V usage is TRBV20-1 and J usage is TRBJ2-5; D is ambiguous. Germline V gene lookup returns CDR1 DFQATT and CDR2 SNEGSKA (reference sequence). There are 14 residues in the CDR3. Trimming took 0 bases from V and 1 from J, leaving 9 bases between them.

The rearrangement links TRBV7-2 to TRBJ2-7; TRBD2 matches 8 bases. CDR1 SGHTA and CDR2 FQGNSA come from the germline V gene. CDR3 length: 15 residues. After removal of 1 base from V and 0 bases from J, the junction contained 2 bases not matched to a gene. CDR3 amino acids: CASSLGAGVSYEQYF. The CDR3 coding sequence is TGTGCCAGCAGCTTAGGAGCGGGGGTCTCCTACGAGCAGTACTTC.

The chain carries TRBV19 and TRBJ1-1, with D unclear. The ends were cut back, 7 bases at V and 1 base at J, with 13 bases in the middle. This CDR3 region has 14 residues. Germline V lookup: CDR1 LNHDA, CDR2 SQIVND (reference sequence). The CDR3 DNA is TGTGCCAGTACCCCTGGGGTGCCGAACACTGAAGCTTTCTTT. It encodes CASTPGVPNTEAFF.

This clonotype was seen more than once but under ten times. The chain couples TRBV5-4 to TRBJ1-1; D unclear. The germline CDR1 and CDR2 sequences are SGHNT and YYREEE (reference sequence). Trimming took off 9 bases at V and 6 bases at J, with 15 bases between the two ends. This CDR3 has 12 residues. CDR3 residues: CAMSSSGPEAFF. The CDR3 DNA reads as TGTGCCATGAGTTCTTCAGGTCCTGAAGCTTTCTTT.

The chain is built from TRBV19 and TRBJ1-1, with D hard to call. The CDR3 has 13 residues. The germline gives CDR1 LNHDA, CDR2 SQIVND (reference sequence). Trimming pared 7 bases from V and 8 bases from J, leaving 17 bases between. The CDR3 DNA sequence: TGTGCCAGTACCGCAAGTAGGGCGGCCGAAGCTTTCTTT. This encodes CASTASRAAEAFF.

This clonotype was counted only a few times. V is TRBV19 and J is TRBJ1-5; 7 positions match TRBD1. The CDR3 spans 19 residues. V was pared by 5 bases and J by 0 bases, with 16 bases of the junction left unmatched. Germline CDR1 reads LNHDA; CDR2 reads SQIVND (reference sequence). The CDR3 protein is CASSPGQDNFRYSNQPQHF. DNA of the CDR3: TGTGCCAGTAGTCCCGGACAGGACAATTTTAGGTATAGCAATCAGCCCCAGCATTTT.

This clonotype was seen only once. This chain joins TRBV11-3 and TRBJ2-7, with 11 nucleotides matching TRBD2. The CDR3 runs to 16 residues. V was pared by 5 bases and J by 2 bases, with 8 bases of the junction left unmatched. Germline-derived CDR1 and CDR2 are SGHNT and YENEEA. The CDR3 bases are TGTGCCAGCAGCCATACGGGACTAGCGGATCCCTACGAGCAGTACTTC. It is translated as CASSHTGLADPYEQYF.

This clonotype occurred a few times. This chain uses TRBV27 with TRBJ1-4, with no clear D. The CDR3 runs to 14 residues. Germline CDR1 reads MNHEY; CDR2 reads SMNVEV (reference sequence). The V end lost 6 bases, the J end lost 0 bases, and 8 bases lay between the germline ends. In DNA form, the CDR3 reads TGTGCCAGCAGCCGATTCACAACTAATGAAAAACTGTTTTTT. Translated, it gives CASSRFTTNEKLFF.

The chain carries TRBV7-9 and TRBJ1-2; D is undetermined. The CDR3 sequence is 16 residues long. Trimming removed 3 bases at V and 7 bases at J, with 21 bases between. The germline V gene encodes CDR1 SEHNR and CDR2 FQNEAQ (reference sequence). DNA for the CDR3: TGTGCCAGCAGCTTGACCGCCTTGGGTAACGATGGTGGCTACACCTTC. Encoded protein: CASSLTALGNDGGYTF. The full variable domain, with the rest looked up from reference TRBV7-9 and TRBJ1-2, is DTGVSQNPRHKITKRGQNVTFRCDPISEHNRLYWYRQTLGQGPEFLTYFQNEAQLEKSRLLSDRFSAERPKGSFSTLEIQRTEQGDSAMYLCASSLTALGNDGGYTFGSGTRLTVV.

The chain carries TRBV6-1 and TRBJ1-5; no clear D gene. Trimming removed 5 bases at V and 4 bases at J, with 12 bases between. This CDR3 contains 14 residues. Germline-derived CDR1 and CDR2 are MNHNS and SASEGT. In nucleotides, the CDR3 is TGTGCCAGCAGTCCCGGCCGGGGAAATCAGCCCCAGCATTTT. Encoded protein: CASSPGRGNQPQHF.

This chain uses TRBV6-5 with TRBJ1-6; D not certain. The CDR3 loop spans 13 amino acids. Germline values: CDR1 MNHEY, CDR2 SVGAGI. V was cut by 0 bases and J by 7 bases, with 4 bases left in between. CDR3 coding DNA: TGTGCCAGCAGTTACTCACCAAATTCACCCCTCCACTTT. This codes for CASSYSPNSPLHF.

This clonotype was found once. The CDR3 protein is CASSLDNQPQHF. CDR3 nucleotide sequence: TGTGCCAGCAGCTTAGATAATCAGCCCCAGCATTTT. The chain employs TRBV5-4 and TRBJ1-5; no reliable D call. V was clipped by 2 bases and J by 4 bases, with 4 bases between them. This CDR3 comprises 12 residues. The germline V gene encodes CDR1 SGHNT and CDR2 YYREEE (reference sequence).

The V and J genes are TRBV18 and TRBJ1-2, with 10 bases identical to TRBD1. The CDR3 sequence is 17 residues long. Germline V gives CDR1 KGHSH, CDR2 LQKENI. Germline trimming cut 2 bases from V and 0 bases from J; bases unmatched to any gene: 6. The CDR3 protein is CASSPGTGALANYGYTF. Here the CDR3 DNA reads TGTGCCAGCTCACCAGGGACAGGGGCCTTAGCTAACTATGGCTACACCTTC. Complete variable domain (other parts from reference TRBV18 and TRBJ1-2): NAGVMQNPRHLVRRRGQEARLRCSPMKGHSHVYWYRQLPEEGLKFMVYLQKENIIDESGMPKERFSAEFPKEGPSILRIQQVVRGDSAAYFCASSPGTGALANYGYTFGSGTRLTVV.